This T cell receptor (beta chain) was retrieved from a study of T-cell reconstitution after alpha-beta-depleted transplantation in children. CDR1 is DFQATT, CDR2 SNEGSKA, per germline (reference sequence). The length of the CDR3 is 15 residues. V lost 3 bases to trimming and J lost 2 bases, with 15 bases between them. This clonotype was seen many times. Molecular barcoding with unique molecular identifiers was used for the TCRbeta library. TCRdb re-called the PCR reads with MiXCR, one entry per CDR3 protein. The data contain more than 150,000 distinct CDR3 sequences, over 5.5% of them seen just once; the ten biggest clones take up more than 2.5%.

This clonotype was sampled from a human donor who donated a stem cell graft to a child with Wiskott-Aldrich syndrome. V and J are TRBV20-1 and TRBJ2-3; D call uncertain. The starting material was PBMCs from the stem cell graft donor, obtained from the stem cell graft. This chain's CDR3 is CSARTPLGPTDTQYF. DNA of the CDR3: TGCAGTGCTAGGACCCCGTTAGGCCCCACAGATACGCAGTATTTT.